The entry below describes one T cell receptor (beta chain). These data come from a study of blood T cell repertoires in COVID-19. Whole-study context: Donors in the United States, Italy and Spain gave samples during acute or convalescent COVID-19. In each case, the material was cDNA or gDNA derived from T cells, B-cell-depleted T cells, or PBMCs.

Authors' data handling: Researchers report that nucleated cell counts were estimated from reference gene primer amplification. The assay was immunoSEQ multiplex PCR, and TCRdb's table has in-frame clones only and misses some. D and trimming come from the DNA, and the V and J calls and clone size come from that table. The sample shows about 160,000 clones, less than 85% of them seen only once. The length of the CDR3 is 13 residues. Trimming stripped 6 bases from V and 5 bases from J, with 8 bases between. CDR1 and CDR2 (germline): KGHSH, LQKENI. The chain couples TRBV18 to TRBJ1-6; tentatively, D is TRBD1 (6 bases). The sample consisted of peripheral blood. This TCR derives from a human donor with acute or convalescent COVID-19. The donor label of this sample is uncertain. CDR3 amino acids: CASSTGNNSPLHF. CDR3 coding DNA: TGTGCCAGCTCCACAGGGAATAATTCACCCCTCCACTTT.